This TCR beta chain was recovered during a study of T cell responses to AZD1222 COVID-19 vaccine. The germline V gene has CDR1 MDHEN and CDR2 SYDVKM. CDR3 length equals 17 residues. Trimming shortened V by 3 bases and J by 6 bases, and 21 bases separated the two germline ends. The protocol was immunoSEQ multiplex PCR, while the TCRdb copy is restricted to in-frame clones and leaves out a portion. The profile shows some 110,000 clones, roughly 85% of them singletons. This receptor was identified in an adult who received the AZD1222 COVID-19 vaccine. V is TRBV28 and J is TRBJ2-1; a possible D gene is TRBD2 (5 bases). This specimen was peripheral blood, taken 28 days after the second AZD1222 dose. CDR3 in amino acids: CASSFRRWGVQGNEQFF. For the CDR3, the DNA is TGTGCCAGCAGTTTCCGTCGGTGGGGAGTCCAAGGCAATGAGCAGTTCTTC.